This TCR beta chain was captured by sequencing in a study of control samples from healthy donors and cancer patients. TCRdb keeps only in-frame clones here, not all; method: immunoSEQ multiplex PCR. Among about 95,000 clones listed, about 85% were seen once. Trimming at V came to 7 bases and at J to 5 bases, leaving 6 bases not matched to a gene. Germline V gene lookup returns CDR1 SNHLY and CDR2 FYNNEI. There are 14 residues in the CDR3. The J gene is TRBJ2-2, the V gene TRBV2, with 8 nucleotides matching TRBD1. The sample taken for sequencing was blood. The TCR comes from a man aged 25 to 40 in good health. The CDR3 DNA reads as TGTGCCAGCAACCAACAGGGGGAGACCGGGGAGCTGTTTTTT. It translates to CASNQQGETGELFF. Combining the CDR3 with reference TRBV2 and TRBJ2-2 gives the whole variable domain EPEVTQTPSHQVTQMGQEVILRCVPISNHLYFYWYRQILGQKVEFLVSFYNNEISEKSEIFDDQFSVERPDGSNFTLKIRSTKLEDSAMYFCASNQQGETGELFFGEGSRLTVL.